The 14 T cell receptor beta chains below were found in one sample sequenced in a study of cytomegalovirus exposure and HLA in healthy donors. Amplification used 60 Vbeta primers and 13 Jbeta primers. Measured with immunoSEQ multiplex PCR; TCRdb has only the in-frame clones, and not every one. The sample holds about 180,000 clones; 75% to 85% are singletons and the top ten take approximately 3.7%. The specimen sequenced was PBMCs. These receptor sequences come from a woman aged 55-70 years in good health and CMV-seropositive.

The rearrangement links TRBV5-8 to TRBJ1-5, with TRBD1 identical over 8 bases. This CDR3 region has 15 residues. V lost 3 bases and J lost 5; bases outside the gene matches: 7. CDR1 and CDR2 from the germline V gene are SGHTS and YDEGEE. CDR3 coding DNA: TGTGCCAGCAGCTCCTCGGACAGGGCAGATCAGCCCCAGCATTTT. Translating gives CASSSSDRADQPQHF.

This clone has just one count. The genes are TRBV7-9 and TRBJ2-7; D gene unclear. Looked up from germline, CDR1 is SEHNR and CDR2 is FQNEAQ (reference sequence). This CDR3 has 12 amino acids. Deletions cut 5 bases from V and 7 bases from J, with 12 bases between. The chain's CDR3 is CASSLVSREQYF. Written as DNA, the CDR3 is TGTGCCAGCAGCCTCGTGTCTCGTGAGCAGTACTTC.

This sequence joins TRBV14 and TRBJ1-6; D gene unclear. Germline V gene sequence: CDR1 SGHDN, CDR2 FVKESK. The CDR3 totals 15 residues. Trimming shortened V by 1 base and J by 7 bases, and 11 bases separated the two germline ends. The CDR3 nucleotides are TGTGCCAGCAGCCAAGGTCTGAGTCGGAATTCACCCCTCCACTTT. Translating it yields CASSQGLSRNSPLHF.

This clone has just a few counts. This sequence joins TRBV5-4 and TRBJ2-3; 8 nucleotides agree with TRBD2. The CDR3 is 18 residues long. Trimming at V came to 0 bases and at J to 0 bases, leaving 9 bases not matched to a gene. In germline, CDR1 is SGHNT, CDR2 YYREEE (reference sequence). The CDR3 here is CASSLAVSSGRSTDTQYF. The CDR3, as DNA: TGTGCCAGCAGCTTGGCCGTGTCTAGCGGGCGTAGCACAGATACGCAGTATTTT.

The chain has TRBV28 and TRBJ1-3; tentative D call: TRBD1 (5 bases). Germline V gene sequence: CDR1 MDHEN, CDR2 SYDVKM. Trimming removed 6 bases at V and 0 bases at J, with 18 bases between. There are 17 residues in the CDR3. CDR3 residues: CASSLVLGASSGNTIYF. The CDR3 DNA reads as TGTGCCAGCAGCCTTGTCCTAGGGGCCAGCTCTGGAAACACCATATATTTT.

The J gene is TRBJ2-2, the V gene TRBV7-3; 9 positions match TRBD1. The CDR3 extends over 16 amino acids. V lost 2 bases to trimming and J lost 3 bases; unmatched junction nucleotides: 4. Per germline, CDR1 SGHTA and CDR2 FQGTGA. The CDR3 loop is CASSLPGTGHTGELFF. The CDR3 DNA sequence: TGTGCCAGCAGCTTACCCGGGACAGGGCACACCGGGGAGCTGTTTTTT.

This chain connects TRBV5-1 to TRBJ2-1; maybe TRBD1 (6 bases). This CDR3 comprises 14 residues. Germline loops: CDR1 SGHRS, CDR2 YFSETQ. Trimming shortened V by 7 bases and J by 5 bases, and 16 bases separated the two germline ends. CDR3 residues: CASARGMGNNEQFF. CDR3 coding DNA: TGCGCCAGCGCGAGGGGGATGGGGAACAATGAGCAGTTCTTC.

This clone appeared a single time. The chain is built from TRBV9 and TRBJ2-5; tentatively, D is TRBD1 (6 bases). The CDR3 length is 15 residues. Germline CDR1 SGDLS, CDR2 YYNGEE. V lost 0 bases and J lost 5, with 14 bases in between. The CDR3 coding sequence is TGTGCCAGCAGCGTAGCGGGTGGAAGGGGGGAGACCCAGTACTTC. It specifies CASSVAGGRGETQYF.

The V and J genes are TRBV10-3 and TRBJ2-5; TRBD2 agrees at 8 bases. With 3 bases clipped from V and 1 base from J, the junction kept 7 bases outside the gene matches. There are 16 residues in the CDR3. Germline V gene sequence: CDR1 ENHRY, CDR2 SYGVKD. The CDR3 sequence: CAISDPAGAIQETQYF. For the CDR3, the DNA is TGTGCCATCAGTGACCCAGCGGGAGCGATCCAAGAGACCCAGTACTTC.

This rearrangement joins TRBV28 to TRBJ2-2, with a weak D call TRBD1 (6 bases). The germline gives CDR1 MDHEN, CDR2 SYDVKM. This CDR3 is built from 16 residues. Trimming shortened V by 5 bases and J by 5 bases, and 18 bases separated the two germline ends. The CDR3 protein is CASSQQGPGGTGELFF. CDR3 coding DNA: TGTGCCAGCAGTCAGCAGGGGCCCGGTGGAACCGGGGAGCTGTTTTTT.

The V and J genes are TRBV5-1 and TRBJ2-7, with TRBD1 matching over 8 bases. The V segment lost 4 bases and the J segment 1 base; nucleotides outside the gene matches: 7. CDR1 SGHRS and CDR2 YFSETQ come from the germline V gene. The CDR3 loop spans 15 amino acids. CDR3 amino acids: CASSTEQGGSYEQYF. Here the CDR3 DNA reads TGCGCCAGCAGCACAGAACAGGGGGGATCCTACGAGCAGTACTTC.

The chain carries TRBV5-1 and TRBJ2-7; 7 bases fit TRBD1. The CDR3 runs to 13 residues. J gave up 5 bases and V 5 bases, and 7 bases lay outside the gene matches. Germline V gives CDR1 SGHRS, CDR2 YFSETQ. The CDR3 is CASRPQQGNEQYF. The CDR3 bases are TGCGCCAGCAGACCTCAACAGGGGAACGAGCAGTACTTC.

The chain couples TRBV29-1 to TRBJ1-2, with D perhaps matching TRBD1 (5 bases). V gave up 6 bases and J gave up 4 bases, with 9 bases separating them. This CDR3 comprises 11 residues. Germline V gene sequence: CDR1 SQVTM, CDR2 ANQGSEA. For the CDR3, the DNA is TGCAGCGTCGGGGGACTCTATGGCTACACCTTC. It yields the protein CSVGGLYGYTF.

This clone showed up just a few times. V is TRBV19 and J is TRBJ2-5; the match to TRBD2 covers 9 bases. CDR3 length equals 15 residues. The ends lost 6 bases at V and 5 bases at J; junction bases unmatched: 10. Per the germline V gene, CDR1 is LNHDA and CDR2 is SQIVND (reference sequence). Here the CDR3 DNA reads TGTGCCAGTAGCCCTCTAGCGGGATTTATTGAGACCCAGTACTTC. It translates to CASSPLAGFIETQYF.